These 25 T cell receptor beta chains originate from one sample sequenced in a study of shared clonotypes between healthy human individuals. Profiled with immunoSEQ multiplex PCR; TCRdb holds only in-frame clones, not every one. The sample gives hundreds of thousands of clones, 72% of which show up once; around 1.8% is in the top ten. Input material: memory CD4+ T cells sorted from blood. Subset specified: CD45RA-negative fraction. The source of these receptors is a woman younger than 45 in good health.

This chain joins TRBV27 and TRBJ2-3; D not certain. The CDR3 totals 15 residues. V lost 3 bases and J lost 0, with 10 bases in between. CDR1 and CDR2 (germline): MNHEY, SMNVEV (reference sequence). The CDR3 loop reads CASSFWLGSTDTQYF. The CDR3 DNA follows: TGTGCCAGCAGTTTTTGGCTAGGCAGCACAGATACGCAGTATTTT.

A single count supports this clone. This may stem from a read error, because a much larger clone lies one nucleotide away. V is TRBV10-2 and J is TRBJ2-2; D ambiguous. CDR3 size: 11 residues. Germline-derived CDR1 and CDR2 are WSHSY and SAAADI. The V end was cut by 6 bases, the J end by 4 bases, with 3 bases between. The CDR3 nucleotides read TGCGCCAGCAGGACCACCGGGGAGCTGTTTTTT. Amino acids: CASRTTGELFF.

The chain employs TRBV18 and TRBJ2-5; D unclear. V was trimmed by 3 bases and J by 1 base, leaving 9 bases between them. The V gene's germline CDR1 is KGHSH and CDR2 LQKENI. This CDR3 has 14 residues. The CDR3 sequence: CASSPPELQETQYF. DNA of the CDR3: TGTGCCAGCTCACCCCCAGAACTCCAAGAGACCCAGTACTTC. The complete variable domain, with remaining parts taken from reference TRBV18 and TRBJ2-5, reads NAGVMQNPRHLVRRRGQEARLRCSPMKGHSHVYWYRQLPEEGLKFMVYLQKENIIDESGMPKERFSAEFPKEGPSILRIQQVVRGDSAAYFCASSPPELQETQYFGPGTRLLVL.

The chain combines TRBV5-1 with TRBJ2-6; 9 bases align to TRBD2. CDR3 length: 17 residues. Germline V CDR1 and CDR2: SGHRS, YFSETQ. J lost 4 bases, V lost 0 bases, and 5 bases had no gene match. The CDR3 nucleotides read TGCGCCAGCAGCTTGGTAGCGGGAGTTGCCGGGGCCAACGTCCTGACTTTC. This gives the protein CASSLVAGVAGANVLTF.

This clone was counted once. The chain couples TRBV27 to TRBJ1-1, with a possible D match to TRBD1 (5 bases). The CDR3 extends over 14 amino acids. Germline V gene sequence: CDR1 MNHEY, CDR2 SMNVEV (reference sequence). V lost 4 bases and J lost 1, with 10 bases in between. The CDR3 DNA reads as TGTGCCAGCAGTTCACTGCAGGGGAACACTGAAGCTTTCTTT. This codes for CASSSLQGNTEAFF.

The CDR3 sequence: CASSELHGVSYNEQFF. CDR3 bases: TGCGCCAGCAGTGAGTTGCATGGGGTCTCCTACAATGAGCAGTTCTTC. V usage is TRBV10-2 and J usage is TRBJ2-1; D call uncertain. The germline V gene has CDR1 WSHSY and CDR2 SAAADI. This CDR3 has 16 residues. The ends were cut back, 1 base at V and 0 bases at J, with 10 bases in the middle.

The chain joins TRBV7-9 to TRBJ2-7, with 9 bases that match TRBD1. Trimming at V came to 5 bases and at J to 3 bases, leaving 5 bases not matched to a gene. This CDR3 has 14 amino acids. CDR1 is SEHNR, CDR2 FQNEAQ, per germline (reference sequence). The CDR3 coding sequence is TGTGCCAGCAGCCTGGGACAGGGTTTCTACGAGCAGTACTTC. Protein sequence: CASSLGQGFYEQYF.

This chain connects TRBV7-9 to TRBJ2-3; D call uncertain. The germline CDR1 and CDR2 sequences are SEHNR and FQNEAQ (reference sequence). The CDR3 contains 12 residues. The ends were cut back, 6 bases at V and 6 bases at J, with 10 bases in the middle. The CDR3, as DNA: TGTGCCAGCAGTTCACGTCCCGATACGCAGTATTTT. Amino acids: CASSSRPDTQYF.

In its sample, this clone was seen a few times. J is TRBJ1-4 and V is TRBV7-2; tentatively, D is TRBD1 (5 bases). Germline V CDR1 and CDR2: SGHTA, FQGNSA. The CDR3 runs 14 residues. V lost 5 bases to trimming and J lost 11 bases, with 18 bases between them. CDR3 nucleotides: TGTGCCAGCAGCCCCACCGGGACCGGACGGAAACTGTTTTTT. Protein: CASSPTGTGRKLFF.

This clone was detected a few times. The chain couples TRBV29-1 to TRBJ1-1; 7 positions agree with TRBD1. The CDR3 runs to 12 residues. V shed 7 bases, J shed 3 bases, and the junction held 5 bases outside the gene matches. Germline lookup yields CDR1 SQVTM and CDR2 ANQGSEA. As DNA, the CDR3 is TGCAGCGCGTCAACAGGGGACACTGAAGCTTTCTTT. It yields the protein CSASTGDTEAFF. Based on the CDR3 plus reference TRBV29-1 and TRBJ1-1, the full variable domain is SAVISQKPSRDICQRGTSLTIQCQVDSQVTMMFWYRQQPGQSLTLIATANQGSEATYESGFVIDKFPISRPNLTFSTLTVSNMSPEDSSIYLCSASTGDTEAFFGQGTRLTVV.

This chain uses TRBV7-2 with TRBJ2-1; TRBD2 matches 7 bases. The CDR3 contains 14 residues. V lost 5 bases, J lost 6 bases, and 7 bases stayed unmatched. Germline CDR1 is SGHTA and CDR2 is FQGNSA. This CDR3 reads CASSPWASGNEQFF. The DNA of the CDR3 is TGTGCCAGCAGCCCCTGGGCTAGCGGCAATGAGCAGTTCTTC.

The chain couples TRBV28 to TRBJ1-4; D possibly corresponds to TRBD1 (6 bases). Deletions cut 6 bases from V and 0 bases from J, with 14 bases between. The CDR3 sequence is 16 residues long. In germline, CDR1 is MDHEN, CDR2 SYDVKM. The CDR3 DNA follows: TGTGCCAGCAGAACTGACAGGACGGCAACTAATGAAAAACTGTTTTTT. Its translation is CASRTDRTATNEKLFF.

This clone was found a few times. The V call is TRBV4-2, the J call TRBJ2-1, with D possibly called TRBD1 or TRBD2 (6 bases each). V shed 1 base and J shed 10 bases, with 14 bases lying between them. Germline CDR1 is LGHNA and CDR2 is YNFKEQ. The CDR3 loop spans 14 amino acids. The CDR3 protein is CASSQARLGGEQFF. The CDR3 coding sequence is TGTGCCAGCAGCCAAGCAAGACTGGGGGGCGAGCAGTTCTTC.

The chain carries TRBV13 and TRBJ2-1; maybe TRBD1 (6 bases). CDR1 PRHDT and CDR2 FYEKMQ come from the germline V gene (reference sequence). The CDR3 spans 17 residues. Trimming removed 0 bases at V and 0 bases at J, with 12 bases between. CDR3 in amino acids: CASSLGYRESSYNEQFF. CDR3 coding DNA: TGTGCCAGCAGCTTAGGCTACAGGGAGAGCTCCTACAATGAGCAGTTCTTC.

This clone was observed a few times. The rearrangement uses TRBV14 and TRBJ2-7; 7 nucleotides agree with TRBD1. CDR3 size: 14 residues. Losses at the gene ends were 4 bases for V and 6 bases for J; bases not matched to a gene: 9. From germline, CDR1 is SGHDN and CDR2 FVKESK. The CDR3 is CASSLEVPGGEQYF. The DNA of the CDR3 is TGTGCCAGCAGCCTCGAAGTCCCAGGGGGCGAGCAGTACTTC.

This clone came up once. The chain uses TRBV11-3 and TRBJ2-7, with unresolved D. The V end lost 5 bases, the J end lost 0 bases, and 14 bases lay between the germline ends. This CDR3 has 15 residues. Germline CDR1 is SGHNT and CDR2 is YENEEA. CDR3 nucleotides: TGTGCCAGCAGCCCCCGCCGGGCCGGCTCCTACGAGCAGTACTTC. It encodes CASSPRRAGSYEQYF.

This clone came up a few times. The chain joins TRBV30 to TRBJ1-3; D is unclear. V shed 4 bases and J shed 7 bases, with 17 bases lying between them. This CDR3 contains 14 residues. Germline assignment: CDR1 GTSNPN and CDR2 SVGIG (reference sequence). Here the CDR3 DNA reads TGTGCCTGGATGCCTGGTATGCGGACGAACACCATATATTTT. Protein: CAWMPGMRTNTIYF.

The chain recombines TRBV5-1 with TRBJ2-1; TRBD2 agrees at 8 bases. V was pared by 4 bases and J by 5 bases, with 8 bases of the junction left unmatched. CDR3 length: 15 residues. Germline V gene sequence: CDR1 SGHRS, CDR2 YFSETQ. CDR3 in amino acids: CASSVSGTRNNEQFF. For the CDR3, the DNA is TGCGCCAGCAGCGTGAGCGGGACTAGAAACAATGAGCAGTTCTTC.

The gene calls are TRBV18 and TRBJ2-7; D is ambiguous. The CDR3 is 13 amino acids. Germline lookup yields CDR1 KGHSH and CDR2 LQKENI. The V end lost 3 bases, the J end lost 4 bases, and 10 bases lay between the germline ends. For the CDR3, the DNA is TGTGCCAGCTCACCGGCAGCCGGGTACGAGCAGTACTTC. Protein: CASSPAAGYEQYF. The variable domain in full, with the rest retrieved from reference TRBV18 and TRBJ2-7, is NAGVMQNPRHLVRRRGQEARLRCSPMKGHSHVYWYRQLPEEGLKFMVYLQKENIIDESGMPKERFSAEFPKEGPSILRIQQVVRGDSAAYFCASSPAAGYEQYFGPGTRLTVT.

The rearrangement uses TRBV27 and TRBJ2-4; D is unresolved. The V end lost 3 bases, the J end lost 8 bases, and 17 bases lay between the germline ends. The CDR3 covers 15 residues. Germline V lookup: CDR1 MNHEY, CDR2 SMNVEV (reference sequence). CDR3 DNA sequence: TGTGCCAGCAGTTTTCGCCCCCTCGGCGACGACATTCAGTACTTC. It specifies CASSFRPLGDDIQYF.

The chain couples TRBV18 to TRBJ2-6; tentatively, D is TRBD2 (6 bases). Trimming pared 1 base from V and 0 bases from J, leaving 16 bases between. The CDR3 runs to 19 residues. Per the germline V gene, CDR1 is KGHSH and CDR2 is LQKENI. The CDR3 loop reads CASSPRSGQAGSGANVLTF. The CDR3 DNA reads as TGTGCCAGCTCACCACGGAGCGGGCAAGCGGGCTCTGGGGCCAACGTCCTGACTTTC.

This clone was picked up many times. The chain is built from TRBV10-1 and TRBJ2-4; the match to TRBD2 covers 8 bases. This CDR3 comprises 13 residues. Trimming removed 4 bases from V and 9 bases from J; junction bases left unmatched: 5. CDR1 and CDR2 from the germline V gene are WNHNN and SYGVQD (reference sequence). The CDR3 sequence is CASSGTSQGIQYF. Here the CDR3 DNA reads TGCGCCAGCAGTGGGACTAGCCAAGGCATTCAGTACTTC.

The CDR3 nucleotides read TGTGCCAGCAGCACCCAGGCGGACACTGAAGCTTTCTTT. Its protein is CASSTQADTEAFF. The chain recombines TRBV7-8 with TRBJ1-1; D not certain. CDR1 is SGHVS, CDR2 FQNEAQ, per germline. Trimming removed 5 bases at V and 3 bases at J, with 10 bases between. This CDR3 is 13 amino acids long. The full variable domain, in which reference TRBV7-8 and TRBJ1-1 provide the parts outside the CDR3, is GAGVSQSPRYKVAKRGQDVALRCDPISGHVSLFWYQQALGQGPEFLTYFQNEAQLDKSGLPSDRFFAERPEGSVSTLKIQRTQQEDSAVYLCASSTQADTEAFFGQGTRLTVV.

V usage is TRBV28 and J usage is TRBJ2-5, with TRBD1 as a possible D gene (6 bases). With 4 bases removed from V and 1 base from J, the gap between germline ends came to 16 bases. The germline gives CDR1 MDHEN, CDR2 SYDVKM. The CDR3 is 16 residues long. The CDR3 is CASSSQTGVSQETQYF. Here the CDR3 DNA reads TGTGCCAGCAGTTCCCAGACAGGTGTAAGCCAAGAGACCCAGTACTTC.

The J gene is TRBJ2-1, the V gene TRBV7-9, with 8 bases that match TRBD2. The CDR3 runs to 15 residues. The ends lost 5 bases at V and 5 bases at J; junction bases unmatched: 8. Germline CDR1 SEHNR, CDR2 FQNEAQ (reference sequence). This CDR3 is CASSLRTSPDNEQFF. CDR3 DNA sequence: TGTGCCAGCAGCCTACGGACTAGCCCAGACAATGAGCAGTTCTTC.